The next 7 T cell receptor beta chains were all read from a single sample in a study of CD8 T cells in Susac syndrome. Random hexamers were used to reverse transcribe the RNA input (about 0.45 to 1 ug). MiXCR was run by TCRdb on the immunoSEQ multiplex PCR reads, yielding one entry per CDR3 protein. This sample yields some 200,000 distinct CDR3 sequences, of which about 95% are seen a single time; 0.085% to 0.1% belongs to the top ten. The sample consisted of CD4+ T cells from PBMCs. These receptors originate from a human donor with multiple sclerosis.

CDR3 bases: TGTGCCAGCAGTTTTCGCGGCGGGAGAAACTCCGAGCAGTACTTC. Translation: CASSFRGGRNSEQYF. The J gene is TRBJ2-7, the V gene TRBV28, with TRBD2 matching 7 bases. V shed 3 bases, J shed 6 bases, and the junction held 11 bases outside the gene matches. This CDR3 is built from 15 residues. Germline CDR1 reads MDHEN; CDR2 reads SYDVKM.

The rearrangement joins TRBV7-2 to TRBJ1-5, with 7 nucleotides matching TRBD1. Trimming took 7 bases from V and 6 from J; bases not matched to a gene: 6. CDR3 size: 13 residues. The germline CDR1 and CDR2 sequences are SGHTA and FQGNSA. CDR3 in amino acids: CASKGQASQPQHF. CDR3 in DNA: TGTGCCAGCAAAGGACAGGCGTCTCAGCCCCAGCATTTT.

V gene TRBV30 combines with J gene TRBJ2-1, with 8 nucleotides matching TRBD2. There are 15 residues in the CDR3. The V and J ends lost 2 bases and 6 bases, in that order; junction bases with no gene match: 9. Germline V CDR1 and CDR2: GTSNPN, SVGIG (reference sequence). The CDR3 DNA sequence: TGTGCCTGGAGTCCTTTTAGGCTAGCGGGCAATGAGCAGTTCTTC. This translates into CAWSPFRLAGNEQFF.

This chain connects TRBV29-1 to TRBJ2-1; 7 nucleotides line up with TRBD2. Germline trimming cut 3 bases from V and 10 bases from J; bases unmatched to any gene: 15. Germline V gene lookup returns CDR1 SQVTM and CDR2 ANQGSEA. The length of the CDR3 is 15 residues. In nucleotides, the CDR3 is TGCAGCGTTGAGCGGCTAGCGGTTCTGGCGGGAGAGCAGTTCTTC. Its protein product is CSVERLAVLAGEQFF.

The chain combines TRBV20-1 with TRBJ2-7; D gene uncertain. Germline V gene sequence: CDR1 DFQATT, CDR2 SNEGSKA (reference sequence). The CDR3 has 14 amino acids. V was trimmed by 3 bases and J by 3 bases, leaving 15 bases between them. In DNA form, the CDR3 reads TGCAGTGCTAGGGATACCCGAGGTTACTACGAGCAGTACTTC. It specifies CSARDTRGYYEQYF.

This chain joins TRBV30 and TRBJ2-3, with no clear D. Germline V CDR1 and CDR2: GTSNPN, SVGIG (reference sequence). The V and J ends lost 1 base and 2 bases respectively, with 4 bases between them. The CDR3 is 12 residues long. CDR3 loop: CAWSGYTDTQYF. The CDR3 DNA reads TGTGCCTGGAGTGGTTACACAGATACGCAGTATTTT.

The J gene is TRBJ2-5, the V gene TRBV20-1, with 11 bases fitting TRBD2. Germline V lookup: CDR1 DFQATT, CDR2 SNEGSKA (reference sequence). Germline trimming cut 6 bases from V and 5 bases from J; bases unmatched to any gene: 8. The CDR3 contains 14 residues. CDR3 region: CSAPLAGGGETQYF. The CDR3 coding sequence is TGCAGTGCACCGCTAGCGGGGGGCGGGGAGACCCAGTACTTC.